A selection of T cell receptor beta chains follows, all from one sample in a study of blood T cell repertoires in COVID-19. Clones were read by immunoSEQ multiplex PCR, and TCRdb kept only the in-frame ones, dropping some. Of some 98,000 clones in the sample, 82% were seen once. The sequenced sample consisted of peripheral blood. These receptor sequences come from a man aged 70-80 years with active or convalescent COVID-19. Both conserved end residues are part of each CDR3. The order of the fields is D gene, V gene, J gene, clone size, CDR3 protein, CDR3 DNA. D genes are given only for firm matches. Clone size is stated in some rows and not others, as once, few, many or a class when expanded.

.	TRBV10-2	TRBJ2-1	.	CASVSGVFYNEQFF	TGCGCCAGCGTATCGGGGGTCTTCTACAATGAGCAGTTCTTC
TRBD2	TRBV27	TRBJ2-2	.	CASSRGGGTGELFF	TGTGCCAGCAGCCGCGGGGGGGGCACCGGGGAGCTGTTTTTT
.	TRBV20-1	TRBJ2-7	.	CSASYVAGNYEQCF	TGCAGTGCTAGTTATGTGGCGGGGAACTACGAGCAGTGCTTC
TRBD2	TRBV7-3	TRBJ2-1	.	CASSQTSGGASEQFF	TGTGCCAGCAGCCAAACTAGCGGGGGGGCCAGTGAGCAGTTCTTC
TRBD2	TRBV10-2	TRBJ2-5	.	CASKKRGAGETQYF	TGCGCCAGCAAAAAGCGGGGGGCGGGGGAGACCCAGTACTTC
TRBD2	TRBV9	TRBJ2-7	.	CASSPGLAAYEQYF	TGTGCCAGCAGCCCGGGACTAGCGGCCTACGAGCAGTACTTC
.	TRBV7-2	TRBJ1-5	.	CASSRIFQGNQPQHF	TGTGCCAGCAGCCGGATTTTTCAGGGCAATCAGCCCCAGCATTTT
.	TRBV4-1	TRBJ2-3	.	CASSPATTSTDTQYF	TGCGCCAGCAGCCCAGCGACTACTAGCACAGATACGCAGTATTTT
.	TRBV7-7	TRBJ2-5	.	CASSLLGTGQETQYF	TGTGCTAGCAGCTTACTTGGCACAGGCCAAGAGACCCAGTACTTC
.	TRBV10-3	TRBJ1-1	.	CAISEGGYTEAFF	TGTGCCATCAGTGAGGGCGGATACACTGAAGCTTTCTTT
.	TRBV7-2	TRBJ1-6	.	CASSASVGALHF	TGTGCCAGCAGCGCCTCGGTCGGAGCCCTCCACTTT
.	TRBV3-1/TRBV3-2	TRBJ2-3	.	CASSQELDWDTQYF	TGTGCCAGCAGCCAAGAACTAGATTGGGATACGCAGTATTTT
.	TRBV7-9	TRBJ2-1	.	CASSLTGGEQFF	TGTGCCAGCAGCTTAACAGGCGGAGAGCAGTTCTTC
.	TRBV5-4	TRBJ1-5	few	CARTLWTYSNQPQHF	TGTGCCAGGACCCTCTGGACTTATAGCAATCAGCCCCAGCATTTT
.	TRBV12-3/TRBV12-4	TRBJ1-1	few	CASRQTWGDWAFF	TGTGCCAGCAGACAGACCTGGGGGGATTGGGCTTTCTTT
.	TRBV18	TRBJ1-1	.	CASSPPPGSSEAFF	TGTGCCAGCTCACCACCTCCGGGGTCTTCTGAAGCTTTCTTT
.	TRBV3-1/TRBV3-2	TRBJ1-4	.	CASSGLEKLFF	TGTGCCAGCAGTGGACTCGAAAAACTGTTTTTT
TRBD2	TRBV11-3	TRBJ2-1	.	CASSLDRTSGNEQFF	TGTGCCAGCAGCTTAGATCGGACTAGCGGCAATGAGCAGTTCTTC
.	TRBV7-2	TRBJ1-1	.	CASGRGPNTEAFF	TGTGCCAGCGGGAGAGGCCCGAACACTGAAGCTTTCTTT
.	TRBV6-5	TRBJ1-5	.	CASSYSREQPQHF	TGTGCCAGCAGTTACTCGAGGGAACAGCCCCAGCATTTT
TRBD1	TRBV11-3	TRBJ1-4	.	CASSLGGTGSKEKLFF	TGTGCCAGCAGCTTAGGGGGGACAGGATCTAAAGAAAAACTGTTTTTT
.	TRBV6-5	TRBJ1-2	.	CASSYAGTPRVGGYTF	TGTGCCAGCAGTTACGCGGGGACTCCTCGGGTAGGAGGCTACACCTTC
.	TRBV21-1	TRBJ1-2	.	CASGVAGTNYGYTF	TGTGCCAGCGGGGTGGCCGGGACTAACTATGGCTACACCTTC
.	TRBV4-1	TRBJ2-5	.	CASSPLAGAQETQYF	TGCGCCAGCAGCCCCCTGGCGGGGGCTCAAGAGACCCAGTACTTC
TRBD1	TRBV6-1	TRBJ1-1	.	CASSEPSGGTAEAFF	TGTGCCAGCAGTGAACCGTCAGGGGGGACGGCTGAAGCTTTCTTT
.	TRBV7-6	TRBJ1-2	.	CASSATLGGGGNYGYTF	TGTGCCAGCAGCGCGACTCTGGGGGGGGGCGGCAACTATGGCTACACCTTC
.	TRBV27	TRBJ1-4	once	CASSLRPPGGSVNEKLFF	TGTGCCAGCAGTTTGCGGCCCCCCGGCGGGTCAGTTAATGAAAAACTGTTTTTT
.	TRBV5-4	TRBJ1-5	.	CASSRGGDQPQHF	TGTGCCAGCAGCCGTGGCGGAGATCAGCCCCAGCATTTT
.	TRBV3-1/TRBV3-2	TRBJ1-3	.	CASSQALGHRSGNTIYF	TGTGCCAGCAGCCAAGCTCTGGGACACCGCTCTGGAAACACCATATATTTT
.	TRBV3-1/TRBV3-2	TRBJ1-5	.	CASSLSGQFSQPQHF	TGTGCCAGCAGCCTTTCCGGACAATTTTCTCAGCCCCAGCATTTT
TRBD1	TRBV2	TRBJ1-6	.	CASSALGTGMATLHF	TGTGCCAGCAGTGCCCTCGGGACAGGGATGGCCACCCTCCACTTT
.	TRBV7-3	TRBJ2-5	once	CASKPGPTQETQYF	TGTGCCAGCAAGCCAGGCCCAACCCAAGAGACCCAGTACTTC
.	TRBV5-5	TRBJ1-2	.	CASSFQGRYGYTF	TGTGCCAGCAGCTTCCAGGGAAGGTATGGCTACACCTTC
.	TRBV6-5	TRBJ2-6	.	CASSFISGANVLTF	TGTGCCAGCAGTTTTATCTCTGGGGCCAACGTCCTGACTTTC
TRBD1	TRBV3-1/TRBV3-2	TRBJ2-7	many	CASSQAGTGDYEQYF	TGTGCCAGCAGCCAAGCCGGGACAGGGGACTACGAGCAGTACTTC
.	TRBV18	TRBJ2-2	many	CASSPDRNTGELFF	TGTGCCAGCTCACCGGACAGGAACACCGGGGAGCTGTTTTTT
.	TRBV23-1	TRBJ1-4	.	CASSQSRRKGKAREKLFF	TGCGCCAGCAGTCAATCTCGGAGGAAAGGGAAAGCTCGGGAAAAACTGTTTTTT
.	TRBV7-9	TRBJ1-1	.	CASSVVNTEAFF	TGTGCCAGCAGCGTAGTAAACACTGAAGCTTTCTTT
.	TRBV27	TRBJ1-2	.	CASSFTNKYGYTF	TGTGCCAGCAGTTTCACTAATAAGTATGGCTACACCTTC
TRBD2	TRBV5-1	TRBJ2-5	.	CASSSTLADQETQYF	TGCGCCAGCAGCTCGACCCTAGCGGACCAAGAGACCCAGTACTTC
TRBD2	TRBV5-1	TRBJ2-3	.	CASSLVAGEGDTQYF	TGCGCCAGCAGCTTGGTAGCGGGGGAAGGAGATACGCAGTATTTT
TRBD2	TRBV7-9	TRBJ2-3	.	CASSLVSSGGNTDTQYF	TGTGCCAGCAGCTTAGTTTCTAGCGGGGGGAACACAGATACGCAGTATTTT
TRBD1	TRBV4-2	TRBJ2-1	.	CASSQEYAGQGLIFYNEQFF	TGTGCCAGCAGCCAAGAGTACGCGGGACAGGGCCTGATCTTCTACAATGAGCAGTTCTTC
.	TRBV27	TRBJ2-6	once	CASSLRGKSTSGANVLTF	TGTGCCAGCAGTTTACGGGGAAAATCAACCTCTGGGGCCAACGTCCTGACTTTC
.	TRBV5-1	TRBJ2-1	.	CASHLDSFNNEQFF	TGCGCCAGCCATCTGGACAGCTTTAACAATGAGCAGTTCTTC
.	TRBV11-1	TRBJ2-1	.	CASSTNQGQQFF	TGTGCCAGCAGCACTAATCAGGGTCAGCAGTTCTTC
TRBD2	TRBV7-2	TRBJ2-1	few	CASTLQSGADEQFF	TGTGCCAGCACTCTACAGAGCGGGGCCGATGAGCAGTTCTTC
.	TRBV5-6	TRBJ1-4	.	CASSLERGKLFF	TGTGCCAGCAGCTTGGAAAGGGGCAAACTGTTTTTT
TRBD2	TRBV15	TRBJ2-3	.	CATSRDKTSGDTDTQYF	TGTGCCACCAGCAGAGATAAGACTAGCGGAGACACAGATACGCAGTATTTT
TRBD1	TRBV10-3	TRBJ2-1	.	CATWTGEPSEQFF	TGTGCCACCTGGACAGGGGAACCCAGTGAGCAGTTCTTC
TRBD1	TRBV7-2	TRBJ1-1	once	CASSFAGGLNTEAFF	TGTGCCAGCAGCTTTGCAGGGGGATTAAACACTGAAGCTTTCTTT
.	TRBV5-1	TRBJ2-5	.	CASSLAYSGEETQYF	TGCGCCAGCAGCTTGGCTTACTCGGGGGAAGAGACCCAGTACTTC
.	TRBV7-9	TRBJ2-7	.	CASSSGVSYEQYF	TGTGCCAGCAGCTCCGGGGTCTCCTACGAGCAGTACTTC
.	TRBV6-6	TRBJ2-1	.	CASSPGTGSSYNEQFF	TGTGCCAGCAGTCCCGGGACTGGAAGCTCCTACAATGAGCAGTTCTTC
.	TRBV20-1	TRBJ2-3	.	CSARDMDTQYF	TGCAGTGCTAGAGATATGGATACGCAGTATTTT
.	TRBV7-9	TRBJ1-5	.	CASSSQDRGQPQHF	TGTGCCAGCAGCTCTCAGGACCGGGGTCAGCCCCAGCATTTT
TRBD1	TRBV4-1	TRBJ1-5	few	CASSQGGQGATQPQHF	TGCGCCAGCAGCCAGGGAGGACAGGGGGCGACTCAGCCCCAGCATTTT
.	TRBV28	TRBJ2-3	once	CASSDTGLRGTDTQYF	TGTGCCAGCAGTGATACAGGTCTTCGAGGCACAGATACGCAGTATTTT
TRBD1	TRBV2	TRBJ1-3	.	CASSMGQGFRMESGNTIYF	TGTGCCAGCAGTATGGGACAGGGTTTCCGGATGGAATCTGGAAACACCATATATTTT